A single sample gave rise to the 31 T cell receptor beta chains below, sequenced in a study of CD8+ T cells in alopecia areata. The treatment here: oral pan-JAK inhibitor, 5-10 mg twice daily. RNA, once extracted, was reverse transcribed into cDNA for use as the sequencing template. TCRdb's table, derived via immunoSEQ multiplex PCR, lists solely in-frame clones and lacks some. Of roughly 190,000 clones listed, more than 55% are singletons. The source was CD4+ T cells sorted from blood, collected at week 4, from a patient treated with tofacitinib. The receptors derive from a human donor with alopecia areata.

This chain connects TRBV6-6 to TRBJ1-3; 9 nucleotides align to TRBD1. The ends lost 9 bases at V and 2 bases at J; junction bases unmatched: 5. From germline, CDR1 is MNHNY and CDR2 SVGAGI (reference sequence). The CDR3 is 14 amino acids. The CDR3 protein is CASTRDRAGNTIYF. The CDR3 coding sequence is TGTGCCAGTACCAGGGACAGGGCTGGAAACACCATATATTTT.

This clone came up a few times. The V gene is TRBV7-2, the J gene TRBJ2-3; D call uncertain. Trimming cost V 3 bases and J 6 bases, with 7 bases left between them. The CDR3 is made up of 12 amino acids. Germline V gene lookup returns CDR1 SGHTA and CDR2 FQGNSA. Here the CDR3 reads CASSFLSDTQYF. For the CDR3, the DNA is TGTGCCAGCAGCTTTCTTTCGGATACGCAGTATTTT. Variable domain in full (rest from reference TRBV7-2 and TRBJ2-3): GAGVSQSPSNKVTEKGKDVELRCDPISGHTALYWYRQSLGQGLEFLIYFQGNSAPDKSGLPSDRFSAERTGGSVSTLTIQRTQQEDSAVYLCASSFLSDTQYFGPGTRLTVL.

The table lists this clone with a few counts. DNA for the CDR3: TGTGCCACCAGCAGAGGGTCAGCGGGGGGATACAATGAGCAGTTCTTC. Protein product: CATSRGSAGGYNEQFF. The chain joins TRBV15 to TRBJ2-1; 9 bases agree with TRBD2. The length of the CDR3 is 16 residues. Germline trimming cut 1 base from V and 4 bases from J; bases unmatched to any gene: 5. CDR1 LNHNV and CDR2 YYDKDF come from the germline V gene (reference sequence).

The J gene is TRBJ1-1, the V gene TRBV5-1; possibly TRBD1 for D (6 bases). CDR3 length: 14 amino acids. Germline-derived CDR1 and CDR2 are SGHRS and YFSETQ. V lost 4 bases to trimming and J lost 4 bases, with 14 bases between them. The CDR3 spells CASSRMGGGTEAFF. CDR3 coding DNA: TGCGCCAGCAGCCGTATGGGAGGGGGCACTGAAGCTTTCTTT.

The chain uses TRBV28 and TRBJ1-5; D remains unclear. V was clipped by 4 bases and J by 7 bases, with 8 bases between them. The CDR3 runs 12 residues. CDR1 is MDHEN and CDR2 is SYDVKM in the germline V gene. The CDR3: CASSSSPQPQHF. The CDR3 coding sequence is TGTGCCAGCAGTTCCTCCCCCCAGCCCCAGCATTTT. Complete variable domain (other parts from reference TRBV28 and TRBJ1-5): DVKVTQSSRYLVKRTGEKVFLECVQDMDHENMFWYRQDPGLGLRLIYFSYDVKMKEKGDIPEGYSVSREKKERFSLILESASTNQTSMYLCASSSSPQPQHFGDGTRLSIL.

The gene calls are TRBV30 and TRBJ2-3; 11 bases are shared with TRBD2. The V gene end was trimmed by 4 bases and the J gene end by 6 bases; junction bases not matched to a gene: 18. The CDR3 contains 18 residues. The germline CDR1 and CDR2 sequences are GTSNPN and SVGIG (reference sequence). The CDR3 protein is CAWKLRLAGGPPHDTQYF. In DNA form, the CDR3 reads TGTGCCTGGAAGCTTCGTCTAGCGGGGGGTCCCCCCCACGATACGCAGTATTTT.

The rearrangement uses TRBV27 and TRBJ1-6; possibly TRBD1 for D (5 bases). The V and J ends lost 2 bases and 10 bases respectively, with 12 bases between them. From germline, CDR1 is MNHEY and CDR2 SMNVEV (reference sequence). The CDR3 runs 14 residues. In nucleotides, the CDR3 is TGTGCCAGCAGTTTACAGGGAGACGGGTCACCCCTCCACTTT. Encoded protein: CASSLQGDGSPLHF.

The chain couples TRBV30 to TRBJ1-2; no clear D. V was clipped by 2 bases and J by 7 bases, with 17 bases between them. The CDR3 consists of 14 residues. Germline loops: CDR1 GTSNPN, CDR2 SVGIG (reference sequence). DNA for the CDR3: TGTGCCTGGAGTAGTAGCGCCTCGCGGGGTGGCTACACCTTC. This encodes CAWSSSASRGGYTF.

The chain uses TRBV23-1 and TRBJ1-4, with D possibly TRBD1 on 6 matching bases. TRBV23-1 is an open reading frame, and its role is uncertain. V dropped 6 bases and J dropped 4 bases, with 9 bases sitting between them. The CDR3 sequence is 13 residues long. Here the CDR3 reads CASRTGFNEKLFF. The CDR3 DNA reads TGCGCCAGCAGAACAGGGTTTAATGAAAAACTGTTTTTT.

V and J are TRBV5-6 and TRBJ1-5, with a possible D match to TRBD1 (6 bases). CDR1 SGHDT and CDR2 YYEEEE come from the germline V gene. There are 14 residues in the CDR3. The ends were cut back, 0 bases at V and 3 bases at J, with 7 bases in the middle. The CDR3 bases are TGTGCCAGCAGCTTGGGGGGGCCCAATCAGCCCCAGCATTTT. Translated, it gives CASSLGGPNQPQHF.

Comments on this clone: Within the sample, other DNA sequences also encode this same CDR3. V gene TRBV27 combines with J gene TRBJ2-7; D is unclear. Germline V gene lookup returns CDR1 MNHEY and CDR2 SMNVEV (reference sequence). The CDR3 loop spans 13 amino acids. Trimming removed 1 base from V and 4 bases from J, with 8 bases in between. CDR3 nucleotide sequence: TGTGCCAGCAGTTTATTGGCCAGATACGAGCAGTACTTC. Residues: CASSLLARYEQYF.

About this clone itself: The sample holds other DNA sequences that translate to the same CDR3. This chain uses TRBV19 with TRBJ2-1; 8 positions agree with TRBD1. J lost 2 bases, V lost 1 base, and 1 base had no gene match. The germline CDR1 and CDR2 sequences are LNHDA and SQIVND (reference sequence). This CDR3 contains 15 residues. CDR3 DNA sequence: TGTGCCAGTAGTATAGCAGGGGGCCCCTACAATGAGCAGTTCTTC. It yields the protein CASSIAGGPYNEQFF. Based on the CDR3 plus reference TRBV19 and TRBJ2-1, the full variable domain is DGGITQSPKYLFRKEGQNVTLSCEQNLNHDAMYWYRQDPGQGLRLIYYSQIVNDFQKGDIAEGYSVSREKKESFPLTVTSAQKNPTAFYLCASSIAGGPYNEQFFGPGTRLTVL.

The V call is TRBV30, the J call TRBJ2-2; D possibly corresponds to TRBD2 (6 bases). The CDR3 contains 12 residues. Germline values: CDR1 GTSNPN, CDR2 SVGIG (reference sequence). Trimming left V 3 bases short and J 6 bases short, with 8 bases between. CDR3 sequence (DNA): TGTGCCTGGAGCCGGAGGGCCGGGGAGCTGTTTTTT. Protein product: CAWSRRAGELFF.

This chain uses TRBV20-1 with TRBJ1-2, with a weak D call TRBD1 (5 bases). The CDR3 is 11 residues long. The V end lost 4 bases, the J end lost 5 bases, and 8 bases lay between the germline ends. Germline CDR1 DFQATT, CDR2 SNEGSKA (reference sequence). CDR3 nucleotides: TGCAGTGCTACCGGGGCATATGGCTACACCTTC. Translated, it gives CSATGAYGYTF.

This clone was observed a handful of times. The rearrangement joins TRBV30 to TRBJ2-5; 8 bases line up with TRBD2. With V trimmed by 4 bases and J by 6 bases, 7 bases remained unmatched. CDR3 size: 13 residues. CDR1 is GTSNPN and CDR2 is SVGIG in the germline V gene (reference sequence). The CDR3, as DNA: TGTGCCTGGACGGGGGGGCGCCTTCAGACCCAGTACTTC. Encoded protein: CAWTGGRLQTQYF.

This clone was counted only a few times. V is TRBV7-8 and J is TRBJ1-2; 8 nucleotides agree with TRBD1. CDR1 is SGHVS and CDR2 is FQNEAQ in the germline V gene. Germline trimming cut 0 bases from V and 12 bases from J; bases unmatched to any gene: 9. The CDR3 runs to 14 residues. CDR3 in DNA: TGTGCCAGCAGCTTAGCTGGAGACAGGGGACCCAACACCTTC. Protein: CASSLAGDRGPNTF.

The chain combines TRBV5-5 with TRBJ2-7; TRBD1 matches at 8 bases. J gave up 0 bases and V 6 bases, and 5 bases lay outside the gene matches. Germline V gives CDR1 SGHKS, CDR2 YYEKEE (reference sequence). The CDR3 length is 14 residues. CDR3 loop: CASKLTGASYEQYF. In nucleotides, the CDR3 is TGTGCCAGCAAGTTGACAGGGGCCTCCTACGAGCAGTACTTC.

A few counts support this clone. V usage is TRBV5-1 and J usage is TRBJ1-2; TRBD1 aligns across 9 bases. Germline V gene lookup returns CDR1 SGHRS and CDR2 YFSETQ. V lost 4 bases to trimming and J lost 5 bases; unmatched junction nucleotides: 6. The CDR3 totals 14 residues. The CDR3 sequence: CASSPEQGAYGYTF. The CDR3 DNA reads TGCGCCAGCAGCCCGGAACAGGGGGCGTATGGCTACACCTTC.

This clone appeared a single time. CDR3 bases: TGTGCCAGCAGTGTCTCAGGTAGACATGGCTACACCTTC. It codes for CASSVSGRHGYTF. The chain employs TRBV28 and TRBJ1-2; D is uncertain. The CDR3 is 13 amino acids. CDR1 is MDHEN and CDR2 is SYDVKM in the germline V gene. V was shortened by 5 bases and J by 6 bases, with 13 bases between the two germline ends.

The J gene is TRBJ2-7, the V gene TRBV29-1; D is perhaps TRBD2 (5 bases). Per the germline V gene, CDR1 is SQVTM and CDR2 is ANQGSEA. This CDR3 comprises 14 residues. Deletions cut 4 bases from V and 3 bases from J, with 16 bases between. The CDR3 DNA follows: TGCAGCGTTGGAGGGTCCGATACCCACTACGAGCAGTACTTC. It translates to CSVGGSDTHYEQYF.

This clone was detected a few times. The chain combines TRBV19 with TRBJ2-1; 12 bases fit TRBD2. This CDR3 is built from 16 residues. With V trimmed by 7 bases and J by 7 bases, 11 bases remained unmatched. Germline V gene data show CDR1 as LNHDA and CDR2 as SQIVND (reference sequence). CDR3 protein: CASTGTSGPQGNEQFF. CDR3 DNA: TGTGCCAGTACGGGGACTAGCGGGCCACAGGGGAATGAGCAGTTCTTC.

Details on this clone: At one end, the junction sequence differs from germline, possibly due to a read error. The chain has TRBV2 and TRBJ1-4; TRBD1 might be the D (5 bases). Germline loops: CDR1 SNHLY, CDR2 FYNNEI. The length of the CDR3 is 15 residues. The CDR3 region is CASRIGTGTTEKLFF. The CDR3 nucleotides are TGTGCCAGCAGGATCGGGACGGGAACTACTGAAAAACTGTTTTTT.

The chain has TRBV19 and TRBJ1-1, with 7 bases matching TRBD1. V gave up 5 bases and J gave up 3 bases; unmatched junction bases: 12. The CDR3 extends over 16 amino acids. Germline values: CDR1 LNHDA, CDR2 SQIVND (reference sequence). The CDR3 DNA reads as TGTGCCAGTAGTGCCTACAGGGGACGTGATGACACTGAAGCTTTCTTT. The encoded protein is CASSAYRGRDDTEAFF.

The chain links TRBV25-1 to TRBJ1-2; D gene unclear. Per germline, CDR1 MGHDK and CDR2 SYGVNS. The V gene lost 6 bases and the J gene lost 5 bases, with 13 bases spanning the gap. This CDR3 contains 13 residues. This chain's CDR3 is CASSAGGSYGYTF. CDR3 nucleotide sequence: TGTGCCAGCAGCGCAGGAGGCTCGTATGGCTACACCTTC.

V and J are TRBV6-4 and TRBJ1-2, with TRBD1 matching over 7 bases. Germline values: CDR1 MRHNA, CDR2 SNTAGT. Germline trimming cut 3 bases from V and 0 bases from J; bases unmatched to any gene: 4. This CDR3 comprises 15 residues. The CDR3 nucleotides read TGTGCCAGCAGTGATCGACAGGGAGCTAACTATGGCTACACCTTC. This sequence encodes CASSDRQGANYGYTF.

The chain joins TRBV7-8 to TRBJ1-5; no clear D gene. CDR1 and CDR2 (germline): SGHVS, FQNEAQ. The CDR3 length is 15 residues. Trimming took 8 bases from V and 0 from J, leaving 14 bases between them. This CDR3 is CASAPGRVSNQPQHF. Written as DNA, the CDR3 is TGTGCCAGCGCCCCCGGACGTGTTAGCAATCAGCCCCAGCATTTT. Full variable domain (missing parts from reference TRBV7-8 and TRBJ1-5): GAGVSQSPRYKVAKRGQDVALRCDPISGHVSLFWYQQALGQGPEFLTYFQNEAQLDKSGLPSDRFFAERPEGSVSTLKIQRTQQEDSAVYLCASAPGRVSNQPQHFGDGTRLSIL.

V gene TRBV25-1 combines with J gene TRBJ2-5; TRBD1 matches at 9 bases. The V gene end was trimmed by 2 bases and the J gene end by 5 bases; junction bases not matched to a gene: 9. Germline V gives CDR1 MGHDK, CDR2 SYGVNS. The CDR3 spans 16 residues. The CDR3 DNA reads TGTGCCAGCAGTGAAGTCTCGGGACAGGGACCGGAGACCCAGTACTTC. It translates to CASSEVSGQGPETQYF.

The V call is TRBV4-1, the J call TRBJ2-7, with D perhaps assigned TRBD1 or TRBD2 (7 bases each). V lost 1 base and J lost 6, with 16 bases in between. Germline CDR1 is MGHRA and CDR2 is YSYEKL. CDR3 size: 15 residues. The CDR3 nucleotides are TGCGCCAGCAGCCAAGGACCTACAGGGGAGGGCGAGCAGTACTTC. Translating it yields CASSQGPTGEGEQYF.

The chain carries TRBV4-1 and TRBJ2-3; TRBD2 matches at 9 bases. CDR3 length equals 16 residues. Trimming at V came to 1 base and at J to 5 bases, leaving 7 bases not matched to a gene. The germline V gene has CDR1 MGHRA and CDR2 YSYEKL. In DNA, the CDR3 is TGCGCCAGCAGCCAAGGGCGGGGGGGCCAAGGAGATACGCAGTATTTT. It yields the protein CASSQGRGGQGDTQYF.

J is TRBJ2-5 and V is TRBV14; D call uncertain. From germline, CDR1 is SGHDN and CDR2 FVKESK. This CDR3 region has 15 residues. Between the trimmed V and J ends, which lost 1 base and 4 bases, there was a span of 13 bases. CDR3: CASSQGLGLAETQYF. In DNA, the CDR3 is TGTGCCAGCAGCCAAGGTTTAGGTTTGGCAGAGACCCAGTACTTC. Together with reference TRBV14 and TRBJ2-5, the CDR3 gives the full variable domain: EAGVTQFPSHSVIEKGQTVTLRCDPISGHDNLYWYRRVMGKEIKFLLHFVKESKQDESGMPNNRFLAERTGGTYSTLKVQPAELEDSGVYFCASSQGLGLAETQYFGPGTRLLVL.

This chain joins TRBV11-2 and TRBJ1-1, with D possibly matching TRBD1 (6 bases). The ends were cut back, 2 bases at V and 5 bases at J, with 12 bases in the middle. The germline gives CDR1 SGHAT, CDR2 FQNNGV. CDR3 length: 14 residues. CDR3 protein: CASSLWGAETEAFF. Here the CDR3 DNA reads TGTGCCAGCAGCTTATGGGGGGCGGAAACTGAAGCTTTCTTT.